This T cell receptor (beta chain) appears in the sequencing data of a study of T cell responses to AZD1222 COVID-19 vaccine (dated by TCRdb to the early 2020s). At the level of the whole study: AZD1222 recipients with second doses at about 4 weeks or about 12 weeks were pooled, because spike-specific TCR depth and breadth did not differ between schedules. A total of under 250 trial participants underwent TCR sequencing, of whom approximately 200 had received two doses of AZD1222 and some 26 had received two doses of the MenACWY control vaccine. Enrollment into the trials was organized by age into subgroups of 18-55, 56-69 and 70-plus years, and those subgroups contained roughly 150, 30 and 60 TCR-sequenced participants, respectively. Paper-wide results and their limitations: Because no day 14 peak-response samples were available, repertoires were characterized only after the peak T cell response. Participants were mostly white British and included more females than males, and it was suggested by the authors that clonal diversity may have been underestimated. Reportedly, almost half of the unique spike-specific TCRs recognized epitopes lying outside the regions that are mutated in the B.1.351 and B.1.1.7 variants. After two AZD1222 doses, both the breadth and the depth of spike-specific TCRs were significantly higher than at day 0 and than in MenACWY recipients. In the small 56-69-year group, the increase in depth fell short of significance, most likely because of low power. Conclusions about previously exposed vaccinees are limited, since just a handful of AZD1222 recipients were seropositive for SARS-CoV-2 at baseline. Vaccine-associated CD4 TCRs spanned the whole spike protein, with dominant responses in regions 160-218 and 743-854.

The CDR3 regions of human TCRbeta chains were subjected to immunosequencing. On the study's bioinformatics: TCRs in the repertoires were matched against a reference library of SARS-CoV-2-specific TCRs that had been generated with the MIRA antigen-specificity platform. Breadth was defined as the fraction of unique TCRs that were SARS-CoV-2-associated, and depth was defined as the fraction of total T cells that were SARS-CoV-2-associated. Using the MIRA data, every spike-specific TCR was mapped to the spike region that the TCR reacted to and assigned to either a CD4 or a CD8 class. Log10-transformed breadth and depth values were compared by one-way ANOVA with Sidak's multiple comparisons tests. Here the immuneACCESS table is served through TCRdb, limited to in-frame sequences with V and J called. Missing clones are a known gap in these copies; in checked studies unresolved V genes cover under half, and the rest lacks a known reason. V, J and clone size were drawn from that table, and D and trimming were deduced from the DNA. This sample holds about 79,000 clones; 80% were observed only once. The top ten constitute 22% of the sample.

Concerning this clone: Its specific antigen is unknown. Base qualities are not recorded, but no much larger clone differs from it by a single base.

There are 14 amino acids in the CDR3, from cysteine to phenylalanine inclusive. Kept here is only the CDR3 DNA, which spans 42 bases and is read in frame from base 1. V and J are trimmed by 6 bases and 7 bases, and the gene matches miss 7 bases of the junction. The germline V gene encodes CDR1 MNHEY and CDR2 SVGEGT. The sample's time point label, in plain terms: baseline before first vaccination. The vaccinee samples were drawn from two UK trials, COV001 and COV002, one of which was a single-blind randomized controlled phase 2/3 trial testing AZD1222 (ChAdOx1 nCoV-19) in healthy adults. Trial participant PBMC samples were collected at day 0 and day 28 after the second dose for TCRbeta chain sequencing.

Sample: peripheral blood, taken on day 0 of AZD1222 vaccination. Recombination linked TRBV6-2 or TRBV6-3 to TRBJ1-4; 8 bases in between match TRBD1. The TCR was taken from an adult in good health. CDR3 region: CASSPHRGSEKLFF. The sequenced DNA is TGTGCCAGCAGCCCACACAGGGGGAGTGAAAAACTGTTTTTT.